The rows below give T cell receptor beta chains drawn from one sample of a study of T cell changes during pregnancy in multiple sclerosis. Data came from immunoSEQ multiplex PCR; TCRdb stores just in-frame clones and leaves some out. The sample comprises about 94,000 clones, approximately 94% of which are singletons, and about 0.84% rests with the top ten. Source: peripheral blood, taken in the third trimester of pregnancy. The receptors come from a female donor with multiple sclerosis, enrolled in a pregnancy study. The CDR3 runs from the conserved cysteine through the conserved F or W. The listing skips clone size in some rows; elsewhere it reads once, few, many or a size class.

clone size,V gene,CDR3 protein
.,TRBV19,CASRKTSGLYNEQFF
.,TRBV30,CAWSHKITDTQYF
.,TRBV28,CASSFGVGGYTF
.,TRBV29-1,CSVNPKRGWNYGYTF
.,TRBV6-1,CASSGPSGRGDEQFF
.,TRBV5-1,CASSPGLAGVVYQETQYF
.,TRBV13,CASTNTPGGAAEAFF
.,TRBV5-4,CASSSDGTLAGVQETQYF
.,TRBV11-3,CASSPPLRQAKGTEAFF
.,TRBV27,CASSLEAGGLLSGYTF
.,TRBV19,CASSIKQNTGELFF
once,TRBV5-5,CASSLAGTGGYEQYF
.,TRBV29-1,CSVGYSGLAGIGNEQFF
once,TRBV19,CASSMGHRTSNQPQHF
.,TRBV10-2,CASTRTSFADTQYF
.,TRBV19,CASMSGHYNEQFF
few,TRBV25-1,CASRDTGNYGYTF
.,TRBV5-6,CASSTNTGELFF
.,TRBV7-2,CASSVRTGLTYEQYF
.,TRBV29-1,CSVEAAGMNTEAFF
.,TRBV19,CVVSDRVRYEQYF
.,TRBV11-2,CASSLDRDTYEQYF
.,TRBV4-1,CASSQVELTSYEQYF
.,TRBV5-8,CASSLGQGSVHEQYF
.,TRBV18,CASSPPAPQETQYF
once,TRBV30,CAWSKGTGVYNEQFF
few,TRBV7-6,CASSYLAGGLTGELFF
.,TRBV5-6,CASSPLGQGYEQYF
.,TRBV7-2,CASSWDSRTGELFF
.,TRBV28,CASSLGQGNYGYTF
.,TRBV6-4,CASSDSNEGGKNTEAFF
once,TRBV27,CASSLSQGAYTDTQYF
.,TRBV7-9,CASSPTGTGTDTQYF
.,TRBV7-6,CASSRDLSSGNTIYF
.,TRBV6-5,CASSWGRSSYEQYF
.,TRBV21-1,CASSSQREMNTEAFF
few,TRBV5-6,CASRMTGNYGYTF
.,TRBV21-1,CASSPRKRGLAGSYEQYF
once,TRBV15,CATSRDLADTQYF
.,TRBV6-5,CAWLGRNHGYTF
.,TRBV18,CASSPNLGDSGNTIYF
.,TRBV5-6,CASSKEGGGNEQFF